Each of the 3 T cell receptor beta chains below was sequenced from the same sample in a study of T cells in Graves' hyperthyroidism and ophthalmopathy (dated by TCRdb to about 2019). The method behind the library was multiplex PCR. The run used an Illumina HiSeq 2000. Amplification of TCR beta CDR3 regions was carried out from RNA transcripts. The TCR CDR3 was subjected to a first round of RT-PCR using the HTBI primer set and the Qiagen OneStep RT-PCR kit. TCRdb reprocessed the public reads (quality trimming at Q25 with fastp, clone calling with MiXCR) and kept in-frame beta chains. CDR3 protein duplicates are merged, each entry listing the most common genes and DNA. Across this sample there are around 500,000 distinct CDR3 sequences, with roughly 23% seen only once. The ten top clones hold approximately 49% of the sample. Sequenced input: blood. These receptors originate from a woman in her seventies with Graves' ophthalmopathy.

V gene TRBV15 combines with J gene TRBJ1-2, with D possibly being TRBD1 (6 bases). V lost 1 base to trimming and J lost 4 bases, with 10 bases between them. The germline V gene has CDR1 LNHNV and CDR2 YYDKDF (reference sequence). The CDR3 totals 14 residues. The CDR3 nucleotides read TGTGCCACCAGCAGAGGGACAGCCTTCTATGGCTACACCTTC. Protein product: CATSRGTAFYGYTF.

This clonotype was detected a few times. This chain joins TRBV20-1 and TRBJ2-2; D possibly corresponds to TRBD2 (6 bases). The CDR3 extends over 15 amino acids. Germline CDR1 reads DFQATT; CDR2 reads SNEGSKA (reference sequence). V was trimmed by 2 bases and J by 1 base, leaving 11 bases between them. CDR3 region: CSARTLARNTGELFF. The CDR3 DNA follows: TGCAGTGCTAGAACCCTAGCGAGGAACACCGGGGAGCTGTTTTTT.

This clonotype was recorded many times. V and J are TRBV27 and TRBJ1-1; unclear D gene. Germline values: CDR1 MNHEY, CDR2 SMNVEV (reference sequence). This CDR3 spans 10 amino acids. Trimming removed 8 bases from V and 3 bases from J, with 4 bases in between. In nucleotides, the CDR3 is TGTGCCAGCGGGTACACTGAAGCTTTCTTT. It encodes CASGYTEAFF.